The clone carrying this T cell receptor beta chain was seen a handful of times. The data originate from a study of blood T cells in healthy people across ages. A second PCR of about 7 to 11 cycles used a sample-barcoded 5' primer and a J-beta primer mix. TCRdb ran MiXCR on the 5' RACE reads and lists one entry per CDR3 protein. The top ten clones hold roughly 8.2% of a sample with 1.5 million to 2 million distinct CDR3 sequences, roughly 28% of them seen once. Input material: blood. The origin of this receptor is a woman in her thirties in good health.

The CDR3 spells CSARLGTGEETQYF. The CDR3 region has the DNA TGCAGTGCTAGACTAGGGACAGGGGAAGAGACCCAGTACTTC. V gene TRBV20-1 combines with J gene TRBJ2-5, with 10 bases lining up with TRBD1. Germline values: CDR1 DFQATT, CDR2 SNEGSKA (reference sequence). The CDR3 is 14 residues long. V lost 2 bases to trimming and J lost 3 bases; unmatched junction nucleotides: 3.